These 20 T cell receptor beta chains were all obtained from the same sample, sequenced in a study of blood T cell repertoires in COVID-19. The table came from immunoSEQ multiplex PCR; TCRdb's copy has only in-frame clones and leaves some out. The table has approximately 100,000 clones, over 75% seen once. Sequenced input: peripheral blood. These receptors were collected from an elderly woman with acute or convalescent COVID-19.

The chain is built from TRBV19 and TRBJ1-6; weak D call: TRBD1 (5 bases). CDR1 and CDR2 (germline): LNHDA, SQIVND (reference sequence). Between the trimmed V and J ends, which lost 4 bases and 7 bases, there was a span of 14 bases. CDR3 length: 15 residues. Written as DNA, the CDR3 is TGTGCCAGTAGTAGGGACGGGGGTTGGAATTCACCCCTCCACTTT. It translates to CASSRDGGWNSPLHF.

This clone was recorded a few times. The V gene is TRBV28, the J gene TRBJ2-3; perhaps TRBD2 as D (7 bases). This CDR3 has 14 residues. Germline CDR1 MDHEN, CDR2 SYDVKM. Deletions cut 9 bases from V and 3 bases from J, with 16 bases between. The chain's CDR3 is CASRGGGLTDTQYF. CDR3 DNA sequence: TGTGCCAGTCGTGGGGGGGGCTTGACAGATACGCAGTATTTT. The complete variable domain, with remaining parts taken from reference TRBV28 and TRBJ2-3, reads DVKVTQSSRYLVKRTGEKVFLECVQDMDHENMFWYRQDPGLGLRLIYFSYDVKMKEKGDIPEGYSVSREKKERFSLILESASTNQTSMYLCASRGGGLTDTQYFGPGTRLTVL.

The chain couples TRBV7-8 to TRBJ1-2; perhaps TRBD1 as D (5 bases). V was clipped by 5 bases and J by 6 bases, with 25 bases between them. Germline lookup yields CDR1 SGHVS and CDR2 FQNEAQ. This CDR3 contains 17 residues. The chain's CDR3 is CASSPRQLTSKKNGYTF. In DNA, the CDR3 is TGTGCCAGCAGCCCACGACAGCTTACCAGTAAAAAAAATGGCTACACCTTC.

The genes are TRBV7-2 and TRBJ2-7; D perhaps matches TRBD1 (6 bases). The CDR3 covers 13 residues. V dropped 4 bases and J dropped 4 bases, with 11 bases sitting between them. The germline V gene has CDR1 SGHTA and CDR2 FQGNSA. The DNA for the CDR3 is TGTGCCAGCAGCTATACAGGGTTTTACGAGCAGTACTTC. This encodes CASSYTGFYEQYF.

The chain joins TRBV28 to TRBJ1-2, with D tentatively TRBD1 (6 bases). This CDR3 has 15 amino acids. Trimming left V 6 bases short and J 7 bases short, with 21 bases between. Germline CDR1 and CDR2: MDHEN and SYDVKM. The DNA of the CDR3 is TGTGCCAGCAGGTATGACGACAGGACCTTGAGTGGCTACACCTTC. Encoded protein: CASRYDDRTLSGYTF.

The chain links TRBV6-5 to TRBJ1-6; tentatively, D is TRBD1 (6 bases). CDR3 size: 14 residues. The ends were cut back, 2 bases at V and 9 bases at J, with 11 bases in the middle. Germline-derived CDR1 and CDR2 are MNHEY and SVGAGI. The CDR3 region is CASSYAGEGSPLHF. The CDR3 DNA is TGTGCCAGCAGTTACGCAGGGGAGGGTTCACCCCTCCACTTT.

This clone was picked up one time. The genes are TRBV30 and TRBJ1-6; D is unresolved. The CDR3 length is 13 residues. Germline lookup yields CDR1 GTSNPN and CDR2 SVGIG (reference sequence). The ends were cut back, 5 bases at V and 6 bases at J, with 11 bases in the middle. The CDR3 sequence: CAWSLELNSPLHF. The CDR3, as DNA: TGTGCCTGGTCGCTTGAACTTAATTCACCCCTCCACTTT.

This sequence joins TRBV7-2 and TRBJ1-3; D call uncertain. V was cut by 5 bases and J by 5 bases, with 16 bases left in between. Germline CDR1 reads SGHTA; CDR2 reads FQGNSA. The length of the CDR3 is 15 residues. CDR3 bases: TGTGCCAGCAGCCTTGACTTGAAGCCGCGAAACACCATATATTTT. It encodes CASSLDLKPRNTIYF.

V usage is TRBV12-2 and J usage is TRBJ1-1; the D call of TRBD1 is as the table states it, not checked on the DNA. TRBV12-2 is shown as a pseudogene. The CDR3 runs to 22 residues. CDR3 residues: CASRSHGPPNTGTGYTITEAFF. For the CDR3, the DNA is TGTGCAAGTCGCTCTCACGGGCCCCCTAATACCGGGACAGGGTATACGATTACTGAAGCTTTCTTT.

The chain combines TRBV5-1 with TRBJ1-6, with no clear D. There are 17 residues in the CDR3. Germline CDR1 reads SGHRS; CDR2 reads YFSETQ. V shed 1 base and J shed 7 bases, with 18 bases lying between them. The CDR3 region is CASSLSPQSRSNSPLHF. For the CDR3, the DNA is TGCGCCAGCAGCTTGTCTCCTCAGTCCAGGTCAAATTCACCCCTCCACTTT.

The chain recombines TRBV5-4 with TRBJ2-5; D remains unclear. CDR3 length equals 14 residues. The germline gives CDR1 SGHNT, CDR2 YYREEE (reference sequence). V shed 0 bases and J shed 2 bases, with 8 bases lying between them. In DNA, the CDR3 is TGTGCCAGCAGCTTGGGACTCAAACAAGAGACCCAGTACTTC. Translating gives CASSLGLKQETQYF.

The rearrangement links TRBV15 to TRBJ2-1, with TRBD2 matching 12 bases. This CDR3 region has 17 residues. The junction had 7 bases not matched to a gene; V was cut back by 2 bases and J by 5 bases. The V gene's germline CDR1 is LNHNV and CDR2 YYDKDF (reference sequence). CDR3 sequence (DNA): TGTGCCACCAGCAGACCTAGACTAGCGGGGGCCAACAATGAGCAGTTCTTC. Translated, it gives CATSRPRLAGANNEQFF.

The sample holds a few counts of this clone. V usage is TRBV5-6 and J usage is TRBJ2-7; a weak D match, TRBD1 (5 bases). Per the germline V gene, CDR1 is SGHDT and CDR2 is YYEEEE. The germline V and J ends were trimmed by 3 bases and 6 bases, with 13 bases remaining between them. The CDR3 is 13 residues long. CDR3 loop: CASSWALRGEQYV. The CDR3 DNA reads TGTGCCAGCAGCTGGGCCCTTAGGGGCGAGCAGTACGTC.

This chain joins TRBV6-5 and TRBJ1-5; no clear D gene. V was cut by 2 bases and J by 5 bases, with 10 bases left in between. The germline gives CDR1 MNHEY, CDR2 SVGAGI. This CDR3 has 14 amino acids. In nucleotides, the CDR3 is TGTGCCAGCAGTTACAGGGAGGGAGATCAGCCCCAGCATTTT. Amino acid sequence: CASSYREGDQPQHF.

This chain links TRBV4-3 with TRBJ1-2, with D unresolved. Trimming shortened V by 1 base and J by 5 bases, and 11 bases separated the two germline ends. This CDR3 comprises 14 residues. Germline V gene data show CDR1 as LGHNA and CDR2 as YSLEER. The CDR3 reads CASSQADRGYGYTF. The CDR3 DNA is TGCGCCAGCAGCCAAGCGGACCGGGGATATGGCTACACCTTC.

This clone has a single count. The gene calls are TRBV5-1 and TRBJ1-2, with 12 bases lining up with TRBD1. V was clipped by 4 bases and J by 3 bases; unmatched bases: 16. This CDR3 has 19 residues. Looked up from germline, CDR1 is SGHRS and CDR2 is YFSETQ. The CDR3 is CASSPGTGGARGGDYGYTF. The CDR3 nucleotides read TGCGCCAGCAGCCCTGGGACAGGGGGCGCAAGGGGAGGGGACTATGGCTACACCTTC.

This clone was detected only once. The V and J genes are TRBV9 and TRBJ2-7, with a weak D call TRBD1 (5 bases). Germline V gene sequence: CDR1 SGDLS, CDR2 YYNGEE. V was shortened by 0 bases and J by 1 base, with 11 bases between the two germline ends. The CDR3 runs to 15 residues. The CDR3 bases are TGTGCCAGCAGCGTAGATTCGACAGTTTCCTACGAGCAGTACTTC. Protein: CASSVDSTVSYEQYF.

The rearrangement links TRBV29-1 to TRBJ2-5; 8 positions match TRBD2. V was pared by 4 bases and J by 1 base, with 8 bases of the junction left unmatched. The CDR3 loop spans 15 amino acids. Germline CDR1 reads SQVTM; CDR2 reads ANQGSEA. CDR3 nucleotides: TGCAGCGTTGCGTCTTCGGGGGGGATCCAAGAGACCCAGTACTTC. Its translation is CSVASSGGIQETQYF.

The V and J genes are TRBV5-1 and TRBJ2-7, with 8 bases that match TRBD1. The CDR3 runs to 14 residues. The V and J ends lost 0 bases and 5 bases, in that order; junction bases with no gene match: 4. The V gene's germline CDR1 is SGHRS and CDR2 YFSETQ. The CDR3 spells CASSLGTGINEQYF. DNA for the CDR3: TGCGCCAGCAGCTTGGGGACAGGGATTAACGAGCAGTACTTC. The variable domain in full, completed from reference TRBV5-1 and TRBJ2-7, reads KAGVTQTPRYLIKTRGQQVTLSCSPISGHRSVSWYQQTPGQGLQFLFEYFSETQRNKGNFPGRFSGRQFSNSRSEMNVSTLELGDSALYLCASSLGTGINEQYFGPGTRLTVT.

This clone was counted a few times. The chain uses TRBV28 and TRBJ1-5; no reliable D call. V was shortened by 2 bases and J by 5 bases, with 7 bases between the two germline ends. Germline CDR1 is MDHEN and CDR2 is SYDVKM. There are 13 residues in the CDR3. The CDR3: CASSLRRDQPQHF. CDR3 DNA sequence: TGTGCCAGCAGTTTAAGGAGAGATCAGCCCCAGCATTTT. Variable domain in full (rest from reference TRBV28 and TRBJ1-5): DVKVTQSSRYLVKRTGEKVFLECVQDMDHENMFWYRQDPGLGLRLIYFSYDVKMKEKGDIPEGYSVSREKKERFSLILESASTNQTSMYLCASSLRRDQPQHFGDGTRLSIL.